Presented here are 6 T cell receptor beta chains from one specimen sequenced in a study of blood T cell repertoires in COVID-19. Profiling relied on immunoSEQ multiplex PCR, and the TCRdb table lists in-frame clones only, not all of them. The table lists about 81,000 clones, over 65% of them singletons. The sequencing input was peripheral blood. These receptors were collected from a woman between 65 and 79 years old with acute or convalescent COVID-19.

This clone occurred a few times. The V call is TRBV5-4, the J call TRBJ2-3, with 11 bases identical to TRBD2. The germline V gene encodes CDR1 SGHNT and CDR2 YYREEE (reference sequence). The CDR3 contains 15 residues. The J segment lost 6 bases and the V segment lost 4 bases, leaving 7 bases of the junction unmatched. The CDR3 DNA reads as TGTGCCAGCAGCCTAACGACTAGCGGGGAGGATACGCAGTATTTT. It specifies CASSLTTSGEDTQYF.

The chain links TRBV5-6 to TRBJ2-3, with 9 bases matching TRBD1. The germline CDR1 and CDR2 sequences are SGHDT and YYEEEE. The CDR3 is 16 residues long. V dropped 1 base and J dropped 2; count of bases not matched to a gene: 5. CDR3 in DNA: TGTGCCAGCAGCTTGCCCGGGACAGGGTCCACAGATACGCAGTATTTT. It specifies CASSLPGTGSTDTQYF.

CDR3 amino acids: CASSLWAQGGTEAFF. CDR3 DNA sequence: TGTGCCAGCAGTTTATGGGCCCAAGGGGGCACTGAAGCTTTCTTT. This rearrangement joins TRBV28 to TRBJ1-1; possibly TRBD1 for D (6 bases). Germline CDR1 and CDR2: MDHEN and SYDVKM. Trimming took off 0 bases at V and 4 bases at J, with 12 bases between the two ends. This CDR3 comprises 15 residues.

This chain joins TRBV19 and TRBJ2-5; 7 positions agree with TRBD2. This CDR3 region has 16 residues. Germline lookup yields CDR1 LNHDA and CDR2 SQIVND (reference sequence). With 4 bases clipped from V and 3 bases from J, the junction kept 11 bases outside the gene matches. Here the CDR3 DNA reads TGTGCCAGTAGTAGATTGGCAAAGGGGAGGGAAGAGACCCAGTACTTC. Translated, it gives CASSRLAKGREETQYF.

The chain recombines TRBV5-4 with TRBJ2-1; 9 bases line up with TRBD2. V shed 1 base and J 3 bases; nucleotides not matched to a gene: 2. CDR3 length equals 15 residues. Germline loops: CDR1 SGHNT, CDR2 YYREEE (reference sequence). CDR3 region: CASSLSAGGYNEQFF. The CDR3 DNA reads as TGTGCCAGCAGCTTGTCAGCGGGGGGCTACAATGAGCAGTTCTTC.

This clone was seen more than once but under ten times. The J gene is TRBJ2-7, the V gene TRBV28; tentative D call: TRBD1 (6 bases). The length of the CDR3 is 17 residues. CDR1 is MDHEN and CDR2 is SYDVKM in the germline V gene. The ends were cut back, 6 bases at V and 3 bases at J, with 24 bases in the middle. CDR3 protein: CASSNLWAAGDDYEQYV. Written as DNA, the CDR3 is TGTGCCAGCAGCAACCTATGGGCGGCAGGGGATGACTACGAGCAGTACGTC.